Listed below are T cell receptor beta chains from one sample, sequenced in a study of human T cells and chemical hapten exposure. One entry per CDR3 protein results from TCRdb running MiXCR on the RACE reads. The sample records just over 40,000 distinct CDR3 sequences, 3% to 4% being singletons. The source material was whole blood, sampled in connection with sensitization to the hapten diphenylcyclopropenone (DPC). The receptors originated from a middle-aged man with alopecia areata. Some clones in this sample may be carry-over from other donors' samples. Each CDR3 is given with its conserved first and last residue. D genes are given only for firm matches. Clone size is shown for a subset of rows, as once, few, many or a class of expanded clone.

>13|TRBV6-2/TRBV6-3|TRBJ1-1|TRBD1|many
CASSPQGRTEAFF
TGTGCCAGCAGCCCACAGGGGAGGACTGAAGCTTTCTTT
>13|TRBV12-3/TRBV12-4|TRBJ1-5|TRBD1|many
CASRGTGNQPQHF
TGTGCCAGCAGGGGGACAGGAAATCAGCCCCAGCATTTT
>15|TRBV29-1|TRBJ2-7|TRBD2|few
CSVEGASGNSYEQYF
TGCAGCGTTGAAGGCGCCAGCGGGAACTCCTACGAGCAGTACTTC
>16|TRBV27|TRBJ2-6|NA|many
CASSFTGFSGANVLTF
TGTGCCAGCAGTTTTACAGGTTTCTCTGGGGCCAACGTCCTGACTTTC
>15|TRBV12-3/TRBV12-4|TRBJ2-7|NA|many
CASSLPDRPAYEQYF
TGTGCCAGCAGTTTACCGGACCGCCCGGCCTACGAGCAGTACTTC
>13|TRBV6-1|TRBJ2-1|TRBD2|many
CAITSGGYNEQFF
TGTGCCATTACTAGCGGGGGTTACAATGAGCAGTTCTTC
>16|TRBV28|TRBJ2-6|NA|many
CASSLARSSGANVLTF
TGTGCCAGCAGTCTAGCCAGAAGCTCTGGGGCCAACGTCCTGACTTTC
>17|TRBV28|TRBJ2-3|TRBD2|many
CASSLFLAGASTDTQYF
TGTGCCAGCAGTTTATTCCTAGCGGGAGCTAGCACAGATACGCAGTATTTT
>13|TRBV28|TRBJ1-2|NA|many
CASSPQSGYGYTF
TGTGCCAGCAGTCCCCAGTCGGGCTATGGCTACACCTTC
>15|TRBV5-1|TRBJ1-6|TRBD1|many
CASSSTGTGGSPLHF
TGCGCCAGCAGCTCCACCGGGACAGGGGGATCACCCCTCCACTTT
>14|TRBV6-1|TRBJ2-4|NA|many
CASREGGDKNIQYF
TGTGCCAGCAGGGAGGGGGGGGACAAAAACATTCAGTACTTC
>11|TRBV12-3/TRBV12-4|TRBJ2-1|NA|medium-sized
CASSPGLGWFF
TGTGCCAGCAGTCCGGGATTAGGTTGGTTCTTC
>17|TRBV4-2|TRBJ1-4|NA|many
CASSQDPSRGFDEKLFF
TGTGCCAGCAGCCAAGATCCTTCACGGGGGTTCGATGAAAAACTGTTTTTT
>14|TRBV19|TRBJ2-5|TRBD1|many
CAREGQGATETQYF
TGTGCCAGGGAGGGACAGGGGGCGACCGAGACCCAGTACTTC
>18|TRBV28|TRBJ2-1|TRBD1|many
CASSLGAGQDRSYNEQFF
TGTGCCAGCAGTTTAGGCGCGGGACAGGACCGCTCCTACAATGAGCAGTTCTTC
>18|TRBV3-1|TRBJ2-3|TRBD2|many
CASSQRGLVAASTDTQYF
TGTGCCAGCAGCCAACGGGGACTAGTCGCGGCTAGCACAGATACGCAGTATTTT
>15|TRBV7-6|TRBJ2-1|NA|many
CASSLAGGLPNEQFF
TGTGCCAGCAGCTTAGCGGGGGGACTCCCCAATGAGCAGTTCTTC
>17|TRBV12-3/TRBV12-4|TRBJ2-1|TRBD2|many
CASSPWGSPREDNEQFF
TGTGCCAGCAGTCCATGGGGATCTCCCCGGGAGGACAATGAGCAGTTCTTC
>13|TRBV10-3|TRBJ2-3|NA|NA
CAISDTGSDTQYF
TGTGCCATCAGTGACACGGGGAGTGATACGCAGTATTTT
>19|TRBV20-1|TRBJ1-1|NA|many
CSARDVSRVLIRVGAEAFF
TGCAGTGCTAGAGATGTTTCTCGAGTACTAATAAGGGTGGGCGCTGAAGCTTTCTTT
>14|TRBV27|TRBJ1-2|TRBD1|many
CASRRTGGSRGYTF
TGTGCCAGCAGAAGGACAGGGGGATCTAGAGGCTACACCTTC
>13|TRBV3-1|TRBJ1-1|NA|many
CASGGLMNTEAFF
TGTGCCAGCGGGGGGCTCATGAACACTGAAGCTTTCTTT
>15|TRBV28|TRBJ2-3|TRBD2|many
CASSFREGGKYTQYF
TGTGCCAGCAGTTTCCGGGAGGGGGGGAAATATACGCAGTATTTT
>14|TRBV6-2/TRBV6-3|TRBJ2-7|NA|many
CASSYLGDGYEQYF
TGTGCCAGCAGTTACTTGGGCGACGGCTACGAGCAGTACTTC
>13|TRBV28|TRBJ1-2|TRBD1|many
CASRINRGRGYTF
TGTGCCAGCAGAATCAACAGGGGTCGCGGCTACACCTTC
>13|TRBV6-5|TRBJ2-2|NA|many
CASSYSSTGELFF
TGTGCCAGCAGTTATAGTAGCACCGGGGAGCTGTTTTTT
>17|TRBV5-6|TRBJ2-3|TRBD2|many
CASSFEGAGDVTDTQYF
TGTGCCAGCAGCTTTGAAGGGGCGGGAGATGTCACAGATACGCAGTATTTT
>17|TRBV4-1|TRBJ2-7|TRBD2|many
CASSQDSSGSLAYEQYF
TGCGCCAGCAGCCAAGATTCTAGCGGGAGTCTAGCCTACGAGCAGTACTTC
>16|TRBV14|TRBJ2-1|TRBD2|few
CASSQGSGSAYNEQFF
TGTGCCAGCAGCCAAGGTAGCGGGAGTGCCTACAATGAGCAGTTCTTC
>17|TRBV5-1|TRBJ2-3|NA|NA
CASSLAFSVLFVDTQYF
TGCGCCAGCAGCTTGGCCTTCAGTGTGCTATTTGTAGATACGCAGTATTTT
>17|TRBV20-1|TRBJ2-1|TRBD2|NA
CSADRGRAGFEVYEQFF
TGCAGTGCCGACAGAGGACGAGCGGGATTTGAGGTCTATGAGCAGTTCTTC
>16|TRBV12-3/TRBV12-4|TRBJ2-1|TRBD2|many
CASSFSSGLSRNEQFF
TGTGCCAGCAGTTTCTCTAGCGGGTTATCTCGCAATGAGCAGTTCTTC
>15|TRBV5-5|TRBJ2-1|NA|NA
CASAPGLVIYNEQFF
TGTGCCAGCGCCCCGGGACTCGTAATTTACAATGAGCAGTTCTTC
>14|TRBV4-1|TRBJ2-3|NA|many
CASSQEAPGDTQYF
TGCGCCAGCAGCCAAGAGGCCCCGGGAGATACGCAGTATTTT
>14|TRBV12-3/TRBV12-4|TRBJ1-2|TRBD1|many
CASSYTGVLAGYTF
TGTGCCAGCAGTTATACAGGGGTTCTGGCTGGCTACACCTTC
>15|TRBV7-9|TRBJ1-2|TRBD1|many
CASSSQGSLGYGYTF
TGTGCCAGCAGCTCACAGGGGTCGCTTGGCTATGGCTACACCTTC
>11|TRBV5-1|TRBJ2-3|NA|many
CASTSTDTQYF
TGTGCCAGTACTAGCACAGATACGCAGTATTTT
>15|TRBV19|TRBJ1-1|TRBD1|NA
CASSPGTGGLTEAFF
TGTGCCAGTAGCCCCGGGACAGGGGGCTTGACTGAAGCTTTCTTT
>16|TRBV20-1|TRBJ1-6|NA|few
CSARDSGISYNSPLHF
TGCAGTGCTAGAGATTCGGGGATCTCCTATAATTCACCCCTCCACTTT
>11|TRBV20-1|TRBJ2-7|NA|many
CSARVRSEQYF
TGCAGTGCTAGAGTTAGGAGTGAGCAGTACTTC
>15|TRBV28|TRBJ2-7|TRBD2|many
CASSLELAGPYEQYF
TGTGCCAGCAGTTTGGAACTAGCGGGCCCCTACGAGCAGTACTTC
>14|TRBV12-3/TRBV12-4|TRBJ1-6|NA|many
CASSLTGANSPLHF
TGTGCCAGCAGTTTAACGGGCGCCAATTCACCCCTCCACTTT
>16|TRBV7-6|TRBJ2-1|TRBD2|many
CASSPELAGGGNEQFF
TGTGCCAGCAGCCCAGAACTAGCGGGGGGGGGGAATGAGCAGTTCTTC
>16|TRBV19|TRBJ2-6|TRBD1|many
CASSYTGDSGANVLTF
TGTGCCAGTAGTTACACAGGGGACTCTGGGGCCAACGTCCTGACTTTC
>14|TRBV28|TRBJ1-6|NA|many
CASGLTDYNSPLHF
TGTGCCAGCGGACTGACAGACTATAATTCACCCCTCCACTTT
>15|TRBV7-8|TRBJ1-4|TRBD1|NA
CASRGQGTTNEKLFF
TGTGCCAGCAGAGGACAGGGAACAACTAATGAAAAACTGTTTTTT
>16|TRBV27|TRBJ1-5|TRBD1|many
CASSTRTGKDGQPQHF
TGTGCCAGCAGTACAAGGACAGGGAAGGATGGGCAGCCCCAGCATTTT
>15|TRBV5-1|TRBJ1-5|TRBD1|many
CASSLAGTENQPQHF
TGCGCCAGCAGCTTGGCCGGGACAGAAAACCAGCCCCAGCATTTT
>17|TRBV6-2/TRBV6-3|TRBJ2-7|TRBD2|many
CASSYSMTSGVSYEQYF
TGTGCCAGCAGTTACTCTATGACTAGCGGGGTCTCCTACGAGCAGTACTTC
>15|TRBV5-1|TRBJ2-2|NA|few
CASSWDGANTGELFF
TGCGCCAGCAGCTGGGACGGCGCGAACACCGGGGAGCTGTTTTTT
>11|TRBV11-3|TRBJ2-1|NA|many
CASSLVPGEFF
TGTGCCAGCAGCTTAGTCCCTGGGGAGTTCTTC
>15|TRBV27|TRBJ2-1|NA|medium-sized
CASSVDSDYYNEQFF
TGTGCCAGCAGTGTGGACAGCGACTACTACAATGAGCAGTTCTTC
>14|TRBV6-1|TRBJ2-2|NA|many
CASSEGRNTGELFF
TGTGCCAGCAGTGAGGGCAGGAACACCGGGGAGCTGTTTTTT
>14|TRBV20-1|TRBJ2-3|NA|many
CSGLLQRPTDTQYF
TGCAGTGGTCTACTACAGAGACCCACAGATACGCAGTATTTT
>14|TRBV5-1|TRBJ2-7|NA|many
CASSQRTGSYEQYF
TGCGCCAGCAGCCAACGGACGGGCAGCTACGAGCAGTACTTC
>15|TRBV28|TRBJ1-2|NA|many
CASSPLVGSGYGYTF
TGTGCCAGCAGTCCCCTGGTAGGGTCCGGCTATGGCTACACCTTC
>14|TRBV10-3|TRBJ2-5|TRBD2|medium-sized
CAISEDGRGETQYF
TGTGCCATCAGTGAAGACGGGAGGGGCGAGACCCAGTACTTC
>16|TRBV4-3|TRBJ2-6|NA|NA
CASSEQVNSGANVLTF
TGCGCCAGCAGCGAACAGGTTAACTCTGGGGCCAACGTCCTGACTTTC